These 29 T cell receptor beta chains share one sample of origin, sequenced in a study of blood T cell repertoires in COVID-19. Generated by immunoSEQ multiplex PCR, the TCRdb table keeps only in-frame clones and is missing some. The table has some 180,000 clones, more than 75% seen once. The sequenced sample consisted of PBMCs or T cells enriched from blood (not recorded which). Every receptor here comes from a man aged 60 to 69 who had been exposed to COVID-19.

This chain joins TRBV5-5 and TRBJ2-3; TRBD2 aligns across 9 bases. Unmatched junction bases numbered 10, after V lost 5 bases and J lost 0 bases. The length of the CDR3 is 17 residues. Germline loops: CDR1 SGHKS, CDR2 YYEKEE (reference sequence). Written as DNA, the CDR3 is TGTGCCAGCAGTCCAGGGGCTAGCGGGGTCAGCACAGATACGCAGTATTTT. This gives the protein CASSPGASGVSTDTQYF.

The rearrangement links TRBV9 to TRBJ2-7, with TRBD1 as a possible D gene (5 bases). The V end was cut by 3 bases, the J end by 6 bases, with 13 bases between. Germline values: CDR1 SGDLS, CDR2 YYNGEE. The length of the CDR3 is 13 residues. This CDR3 reads CASSALRRGEQYF. CDR3 DNA: TGTGCCAGCAGCGCCCTACGAAGGGGCGAGCAGTACTTC.

The chain recombines TRBV6-4 with TRBJ2-4; 9 bases line up with TRBD2. Germline V gene lookup returns CDR1 MRHNA and CDR2 SNTAGT. CDR3 size: 16 residues. The junction had 13 bases not matched to a gene; V was cut back by 7 bases and J by 6 bases. The CDR3 region is CASTGLREGLRNIQYF. DNA for the CDR3: TGTGCCAGCACAGGTCTGCGGGAGGGCCTGCGAAACATTCAGTACTTC.

This sequence joins TRBV2 and TRBJ2-7; 10 bases are a match to TRBD2. The CDR3 runs to 15 residues. V trimming: 4 bases; J trimming: 4 bases; junction bases outside the gene matches: 7. Germline V gene sequence: CDR1 SNHLY, CDR2 FYNNEI. CDR3 amino acids: CASSASLAGVYEQYF. For the CDR3, the DNA is TGTGCCAGCAGTGCAAGTCTAGCGGGAGTGTACGAGCAGTACTTC. Using reference TRBV2 and TRBJ2-7 for the parts outside the CDR3, the full variable domain is EPEVTQTPSHQVTQMGQEVILRCVPISNHLYFYWYRQILGQKVEFLVSFYNNEISEKSEIFDDQFSVERPDGSNFTLKIRSTKLEDSAMYFCASSASLAGVYEQYFGPGTRLTVT.

The table lists this clone with a few counts. The chain recombines TRBV4-1 with TRBJ1-5, with a possible D match to TRBD1 (5 bases). CDR1 MGHRA and CDR2 YSYEKL come from the germline V gene. The V end was cut by 8 bases, the J end by 4 bases, with 6 bases between. The length of the CDR3 is 11 residues. CDR3 bases: TGCGCCAGCGGGGGGAATCAGCCCCAGCATTTT. It specifies CASGGNQPQHF.

V and J are TRBV2 and TRBJ1-1; TRBD1 agrees at 7 bases. Germline loops: CDR1 SNHLY, CDR2 FYNNEI. This CDR3 contains 16 residues. V shed 1 base, J shed 0 bases, and the junction held 5 bases outside the gene matches. The DNA for the CDR3 is TGTGCCAGCAGTGAAGAGGGGGCAGGCGTGAACACTGAAGCTTTCTTT. Protein: CASSEEGAGVNTEAFF.

The V call is TRBV5-6, the J call TRBJ1-4; 7 bases fit TRBD1. V dropped 3 bases and J dropped 6; count of bases not matched to a gene: 11. The germline V gene has CDR1 SGHDT and CDR2 YYEEEE. There are 16 residues in the CDR3. The CDR3 nucleotides are TGTGCCAGCAGCTCTTTGACAGGGAAGTACGATGAAAAACTGTTTTTT. Its protein is CASSSLTGKYDEKLFF.

This sequence joins TRBV29-1 and TRBJ2-3; D remains ambiguous. Trimming removed 7 bases at V and 4 bases at J, with 9 bases between. CDR1 is SQVTM and CDR2 is ANQGSEA in the germline V gene. The length of the CDR3 is 11 residues. The CDR3 bases are TGCAGCGGTCTTGTCGCAGATACGCAGTATTTT. Protein: CSGLVADTQYF.

The chain couples TRBV5-4 to TRBJ2-7, with a weak D call TRBD2 (5 bases). This CDR3 is 13 amino acids long. CDR1 is SGHNT and CDR2 is YYREEE in the germline V gene (reference sequence). V lost 4 bases to trimming and J lost 0 bases, with 8 bases between them. The CDR3 reads CASSPRGSYEQYF. The CDR3 nucleotides are TGTGCCAGCAGCCCTCGGGGCTCCTACGAGCAGTACTTC.

The chain carries TRBV12-3 or TRBV12-4 and TRBJ2-7; D gene uncertain. The CDR3 spans 13 residues. The V end lost 1 base, the J end lost 2 bases, and 6 bases lay between the germline ends. This chain's CDR3 is CASSLGAAYEQYF. The CDR3 DNA is TGTGCCAGCAGTTTAGGGGCAGCCTACGAGCAGTACTTC.

The chain is built from TRBV5-1 and TRBJ2-5; no reliable D call. There are 14 residues in the CDR3. Trimming stripped 0 bases from V and 5 bases from J, with 11 bases between. Germline V CDR1 and CDR2: SGHRS, YFSETQ. The CDR3 DNA reads as TGCGCCAGCAGCTTGGGCGGCCCGTGGGAGACCCAGTACTTC. It specifies CASSLGGPWETQYF. Looking up the rest from reference TRBV5-1 and TRBJ2-5 gives the full variable domain: KAGVTQTPRYLIKTRGQQVTLSCSPISGHRSVSWYQQTPGQGLQFLFEYFSETQRNKGNFPGRFSGRQFSNSRSEMNVSTLELGDSALYLCASSLGGPWETQYFGPGTRLLVL.

V and J are TRBV29-1 and TRBJ2-7, with TRBD1 matching over 7 bases. The junction had 7 bases not matched to a gene; V was cut back by 4 bases and J by 7 bases. This CDR3 has 12 residues. Per the germline V gene, CDR1 is SQVTM and CDR2 is ANQGSEA. The CDR3 DNA reads TGCAGCGTTGGGACAGGAATACTGGAGCAGTACTTC. Translated: CSVGTGILEQYF.

This clone was detected a few times. The rearrangement links TRBV28 to TRBJ2-6; 10 nucleotides match TRBD2. Germline CDR1 is MDHEN and CDR2 is SYDVKM. CDR3 length: 18 residues. With V trimmed by 6 bases and J by 0 bases, 8 bases remained unmatched. CDR3 amino acids: CASSSLAGAFSGANVLTF. The DNA of the CDR3 is TGTGCCAGCAGCTCCCTAGCGGGAGCCTTCTCTGGGGCCAACGTCCTGACTTTC.

The rearrangement joins TRBV5-6 to TRBJ1-6; 8 bases line up with TRBD1. CDR1 SGHDT and CDR2 YYEEEE come from the germline V gene. The CDR3 is 15 amino acids. V shed 6 bases, J shed 7 bases, and the junction held 9 bases outside the gene matches. CDR3 sequence: CASTPRQGPNSPLHF. The CDR3 nucleotides read TGTGCCAGCACCCCCCGACAGGGGCCCAATTCACCCCTCCACTTT.

V and J are TRBV28 and TRBJ2-5, with TRBD1 identical over 8 bases. The J segment lost 0 bases and the V segment lost 6 bases, leaving 3 bases of the junction unmatched. Germline-derived CDR1 and CDR2 are MDHEN and SYDVKM. CDR3 length: 14 amino acids. CDR3 region: CASRGQANQETQYF. DNA for the CDR3: TGTGCCAGCAGGGGACAGGCGAACCAAGAGACCCAGTACTTC.

V and J are TRBV27 and TRBJ2-1; weak D call: TRBD2 (7 bases). The V gene lost 6 bases and the J gene lost 1 base, with 19 bases spanning the gap. CDR1 MNHEY and CDR2 SMNVEV come from the germline V gene (reference sequence). This CDR3 region has 17 residues. The CDR3 DNA is TGTGCCAGCAGCCCGGGGGGCCTTTGGGGTTCCTACAATGAGCAGTTCTTC. It specifies CASSPGGLWGSYNEQFF.

The V gene is TRBV19, the J gene TRBJ2-6; 10 nucleotides agree with TRBD1. V gave up 4 bases and J gave up 10 bases; unmatched junction bases: 7. The CDR3 contains 15 residues. The germline V gene has CDR1 LNHDA and CDR2 SQIVND (reference sequence). This CDR3 is CASSTLGQGVNVLTF. In DNA, the CDR3 is TGTGCCAGTAGTACGTTAGGACAGGGGGTAAACGTCCTGACTTTC.

The CDR3 here is CCLRRSGNEQFF. The CDR3 region has the DNA TGCTGCCTCAGGAGGTCTGGCAATGAGCAGTTCTTC. This chain uses TRBV29-1 with TRBJ2-1; weak D call: TRBD2 (5 bases). The CDR3 covers 12 residues. Germline CDR1 and CDR2: SQVTM and ANQGSEA.

The rearrangement links TRBV5-4 to TRBJ2-1, with TRBD1 matching 7 bases. Germline V gene sequence: CDR1 SGHNT, CDR2 YYREEE (reference sequence). V was clipped by 4 bases and J by 2 bases; unmatched bases: 6. The CDR3 consists of 15 residues. Here the CDR3 reads CASSQPGQPYNEQFF. The CDR3 DNA reads TGTGCCAGCAGCCAGCCGGGACAGCCCTACAATGAGCAGTTCTTC.

The genes are TRBV29-1 and TRBJ2-1, with 8 bases identical to TRBD2. Germline trimming cut 7 bases from V and 0 bases from J; bases unmatched to any gene: 2. The germline CDR1 and CDR2 sequences are SQVTM and ANQGSEA. The CDR3 is made up of 13 amino acids. The CDR3 spells CSGSGSSYNEQFF. For the CDR3, the DNA is TGCAGCGGCAGCGGGAGCTCCTACAATGAGCAGTTCTTC.

Written as DNA, the CDR3 is TGTGCCAGCAGCCCGGGAAGACCCACTGAAGCTTTCTTT. Encoded protein: CASSPGRPTEAFF. The chain has TRBV6-5 and TRBJ1-1; unclear D gene. The CDR3 loop spans 13 amino acids. Germline values: CDR1 MNHEY, CDR2 SVGAGI. V lost 6 bases to trimming and J lost 4 bases, with 12 bases between them.

The chain uses TRBV30 and TRBJ2-1; weak D call: TRBD2 (6 bases). V was clipped by 1 base and J by 0 bases, with 19 bases between them. The CDR3 has 18 residues. Germline loops: CDR1 GTSNPN, CDR2 SVGIG (reference sequence). CDR3 coding DNA: TGTGCCTGGAGTGGGACATTAGCGGTCGTGAGCTCCTACAATGAGCAGTTCTTC. It encodes CAWSGTLAVVSSYNEQFF.

This chain uses TRBV30 with TRBJ1-5; D is unclear. Trimming removed 5 bases from V and 1 base from J, with 15 bases in between. Looked up from germline, CDR1 is GTSNPN and CDR2 is SVGIG (reference sequence). CDR3 length: 15 amino acids. CDR3 in amino acids: CAWAGGMQSNQPQHF. The CDR3 bases are TGTGCCTGGGCCGGCGGGATGCAAAGCAATCAGCCCCAGCATTTT.

This chain joins TRBV28 and TRBJ2-2; D is possibly TRBD1 (6 bases). Germline V gene lookup returns CDR1 MDHEN and CDR2 SYDVKM. V was cut by 6 bases and J by 1 base, with 18 bases left in between. The CDR3 is 17 amino acids. The CDR3 is CASSLSQGPLNTGELFF. In DNA form, the CDR3 reads TGTGCCAGCAGCCTCTCTCAGGGGCCCTTGAACACCGGGGAGCTGTTTTTT.

This chain links TRBV5-4 with TRBJ1-6; D is possibly TRBD1 (6 bases). Trimming cost V 3 bases and J 11 bases, with 12 bases left between them. The CDR3 runs to 13 residues. Germline V gene data show CDR1 as SGHNT and CDR2 as YYREEE (reference sequence). The CDR3 protein is CASSSPGEPPLHF. CDR3 sequence (DNA): TGTGCCAGCAGCTCGCCAGGGGAGCCACCCCTCCACTTT.

This clone has a handful of counts. A junction boundary mismatches the germline segment, possibly from a read error. This rearrangement joins TRBV11-1 to TRBJ2-7; TRBD1 agrees at 7 bases. The CDR3 is 12 amino acids. Per the germline V gene, CDR1 is SGHAT and CDR2 is FQDESV (reference sequence). The CDR3 DNA reads as TGTGCCAGCAGCACCAGCGACAGGGTGGGGCACTTC. Translated: CASSTSDRVGHF.

J is TRBJ1-2 and V is TRBV10-3; D is uncertain. Germline loops: CDR1 ENHRY, CDR2 SYGVKD. The ends were cut back, 6 bases at V and 6 bases at J, with 11 bases in the middle. This CDR3 has 12 residues. In DNA, the CDR3 is TGTGCCATCAGCCCGGGAGGGAATGGCTACACCTTC. This codes for CAISPGGNGYTF.

The chain has TRBV7-2 and TRBJ2-1, with 10 bases matching TRBD2. V lost 7 bases to trimming and J lost 7 bases; unmatched junction nucleotides: 19. The CDR3 consists of 18 residues. CDR1 and CDR2 (germline): SGHTA, FQGNSA. The chain's CDR3 is CASIPKKIISGRLNEQFF. The CDR3 nucleotides are TGTGCCAGCATCCCCAAAAAGATTATTAGCGGGAGGCTAAATGAGCAGTTCTTC.

This clone was seen a single time. The chain recombines TRBV10-2 with TRBJ1-5; TRBD1 aligns across 8 bases. Trimming removed 6 bases from V and 7 bases from J; junction bases left unmatched: 2. Germline lookup yields CDR1 WSHSY and CDR2 SAAADI. CDR3 length equals 12 residues. The CDR3 sequence is CASRQGDQPQHF. CDR3 DNA sequence: TGCGCCAGCAGACAGGGGGACCAGCCCCAGCATTTT.